Listed below are T cell receptor beta chains from one sample, sequenced in a study of T cells in Graves' hyperthyroidism and ophthalmopathy. Via MiXCR, TCRdb re-called the multiplex PCR reads, giving one row per CDR3 protein. The sample consists of around 450,000 distinct CDR3 sequences, approximately 15% of them appearing once. The sequenced sample consisted of blood. These receptors were obtained from a woman aged 18-35 years with Graves' hyperthyroidism. CDR3s include the opening cysteine and the closing phenylalanine or tryptophan. Fields, in order: J gene, clone size, V gene, D gene, CDR3 protein, CDR3 DNA. A D gene is named only where the DNA matches it firmly. Size tells how often a clone was seen (once, few, many) or the class of an expanded clone, and some rows leave it out.

J: TRBJ1-3; size: many; V: TRBV28; D: TRBD1; CDR3: CASSAKTGKGNTIYF; DNA: TGTGCCAGCAGTGCGAAGACAGGGAAAGGAAACACCATATATTTT
J: TRBJ2-5; size: many; V: TRBV12-3/TRBV12-4; D: .; CDR3: CASSPSKVAAQYF; DNA: TGTGCCAGCAGTCCGTCTAAGGTCGCCGCCCAGTACTTC
J: TRBJ1-6; size: many; V: TRBV2; D: .; CDR3: CASSDESKNSPLHF; DNA: TGTGCCAGCAGTGATGAGAGTAAGAATTCACCCCTCCACTTT
J: TRBJ1-5; size: .; V: TRBV5-5; D: TRBD1; CDR3: CASSLRQGWEPQHF; DNA: TGTGCCAGCAGCTTAAGACAGGGTTGGGAGCCCCAGCATTTT
J: TRBJ2-1; size: .; V: TRBV5-1; D: TRBD2; CDR3: CASSREGDLSSYNEQFF; DNA: TGCGCCAGCAGTCGGGAGGGAGACCTCAGCTCCTACAATGAGCAGTTCTTC
J: TRBJ1-1; size: many; V: TRBV25-1; D: .; CDR3: CASRGGVKGIKNTEAFF; DNA: TGTGCCAGCAGGGGGGGCGTAAAGGGTATCAAAAACACTGAAGCTTTCTTT
J: TRBJ1-3; size: .; V: TRBV10-1; D: .; CDR3: CASSRDGLSGNTIYF; DNA: TGCGCCAGCAGTCGGGACGGTCTTTCTGGAAACACCATATATTTT
J: TRBJ2-7; size: many; V: TRBV5-1; D: .; CDR3: CASSLEWVSYEQYF; DNA: TGCGCCAGCAGCTTGGAATGGGTTAGCTACGAGCAGTACTTC
J: TRBJ2-7; size: .; V: TRBV3-1; D: .; CDR3: CASSQNVGGEQYF; DNA: TGTGCCAGCAGCCAAAACGTCGGGGGCGAGCAGTACTTC
J: TRBJ1-5; size: .; V: TRBV7-2; D: .; CDR3: CASSPRGFGSGGRLSNRPQHF; DNA: TGTGCCAGCAGCCCACGAGGGTTCGGAAGTGGAGGGAGGTTGAGCAATCGGCCCCAGCATTTT
J: TRBJ1-3; size: many; V: TRBV12-3/TRBV12-4; D: .; CDR3: CASSRSDRDAGNTIYF; DNA: TGTGCCAGCAGTCGCAGCGACCGGGACGCTGGAAACACCATATATTTT
J: TRBJ2-7; size: few; V: TRBV15; D: .; CDR3: CATSRVQGSSYEQYF; DNA: TGTGCCACCAGCAGAGTCCAGGGAAGCTCCTACGAGCAGTACTTC
J: TRBJ2-7; size: .; V: TRBV12-3/TRBV12-4; D: .; CDR3: CASSRGTSSYEQYF; DNA: TGTGCCAGCAGTAGGGGGACAAGCTCCTACGAGCAGTACTTC
J: TRBJ1-2; size: .; V: TRBV20-1; D: .; CDR3: CSAPDYFSAANYGYTF; DNA: TGCAGTGCGCCGGACTACTTTTCCGCAGCTAACTATGGCTACACCTTC
J: TRBJ1-5; size: .; V: TRBV6-1; D: .; CDR3: CASREPGRNAHQPQHF; DNA: TGTGCCAGCAGGGAACCGGGACGGAATGCCCATCAGCCCCAGCATTTT
J: TRBJ1-1; size: many; V: TRBV7-2; D: .; CDR3: CASSLARGLNTEAFF; DNA: TGTGCCAGCAGCTTAGCGCGGGGGCTTAACACTGAAGCTTTCTTT
J: TRBJ2-5; size: .; V: TRBV11-2; D: TRBD2; CDR3: CASSLGRGGQYF; DNA: TGTGCCAGCAGCTTAGGTCGGGGGGGCCAGTACTTC
J: TRBJ1-2; size: many; V: TRBV6-1; D: .; CDR3: CASSELRAYGYTF; DNA: TGTGCCAGCAGTGAACTGCGAGCCTATGGCTACACCTTC
J: TRBJ2-3; size: few; V: TRBV20-1; D: TRBD2; CDR3: CSAPLAGGNVDTQYF; DNA: TGCAGTGCCCCTCTAGCGGGGGGAAATGTAGATACGCAGTATTTT
J: TRBJ1-1; size: .; V: TRBV3-1; D: TRBD1; CDR3: CASGRGQGNTEAFF; DNA: TGTGCGAGCGGCCGGGGACAGGGGAACACTGAAGCTTTCTTT
J: TRBJ1-4; size: .; V: TRBV7-6; D: .; CDR3: CASTLNTGENEKLFF; DNA: TGTGCCAGCACCCTTAATACGGGGGAAAATGAAAAACTGTTTTTT
J: TRBJ2-2; size: many; V: TRBV2; D: .; CDR3: CASSVQSTGELFF; DNA: TGTGCCAGCAGTGTCCAGAGCACCGGGGAGCTGTTTTTT
J: TRBJ2-1; size: many; V: TRBV20-1; D: TRBD2; CDR3: CSARVKGTSPNNEQFF; DNA: TGCAGTGCCCGAGTAAAAGGGACTAGCCCCAACAATGAGCAGTTCTTC
J: TRBJ2-3; size: many; V: TRBV3-1; D: .; CDR3: CASRRIEFVLTDTQYF; DNA: TGTGCCAGCAGGCGGATTGAGTTTGTTCTCACAGATACGCAGTATTTT
J: TRBJ2-5; size: many; V: TRBV10-3; D: .; CDR3: CAISERSSQETQYF; DNA: TGTGCCATCAGTGAGAGGTCTAGCCAGGAGACCCAGTACTTC
J: TRBJ1-1; size: few; V: TRBV25-1; D: .; CDR3: CASSKRGLLKAFF; DNA: TGTGCCAGCAGTAAACGAGGGCTCCTAAAAGCTTTCTTT
J: TRBJ2-1; size: few; V: TRBV9; D: .; CDR3: CASSVEVASSYNEQFF; DNA: TGTGCCAGCAGCGTAGAGGTGGCTAGCTCCTACAATGAGCAGTTCTTC
J: TRBJ1-1; size: .; V: TRBV19; D: .; CDR3: CASSNQGSTEAFF; DNA: TGTGCCAGTAGTAACCAGGGGAGCACTGAAGCTTTCTTT
J: TRBJ2-1; size: .; V: TRBV9; D: .; CDR3: CTSSVKEWAGTSNEQFF; DNA: TGTACCAGCAGCGTAAAGGAGTGGGCAGGGACCTCCAATGAGCAGTTCTTC
J: TRBJ1-1; size: many; V: TRBV20-1; D: .; CDR3: CSARDEGEAFF; DNA: TGCAGTGCTAGAGATGAGGGAGAAGCTTTCTTT
J: TRBJ1-1; size: many; V: TRBV20-1; D: .; CDR3: CSAREGLRNTEAFF; DNA: TGCAGTGCTAGAGAGGGGCTGAGGAACACTGAAGCTTTCTTT
J: TRBJ1-2; size: many; V: TRBV9; D: .; CDR3: CASSGGPPYGYTF; DNA: TGTGCCAGCAGCGGGGGCCCTCCCTATGGCTACACCTTC
J: TRBJ2-3; size: .; V: TRBV19; D: .; CDR3: CASSIRQGADTQYF; DNA: TGTGCCAGTAGCATCAGGCAGGGTGCGGATACGCAGTATTTT
J: TRBJ1-6; size: .; V: TRBV5-1; D: .; CDR3: CASSLGPQSPLHF; DNA: TGCGCCAGCAGCTTGGGCCCCCAATCACCCCTCCACTTT
J: TRBJ2-1; size: few; V: TRBV4-1; D: .; CDR3: CASSPHTNSYNEQFF; DNA: TGCGCCAGCAGCCCCCACACGAATTCCTACAATGAGCAGTTCTTC
J: TRBJ1-6; size: .; V: TRBV27; D: .; CDR3: CASRTEPSPLHF; DNA: TGTGCCAGCAGAACGGAGCCCAGTCCCCTCCACTTT
J: TRBJ1-4; size: .; V: TRBV4-3; D: .; CDR3: CASREGREKLFF; DNA: TGCGCCAGCAGAGAAGGGAGGGAAAAACTGTTTTTT
J: TRBJ2-1; size: many; V: TRBV27; D: .; CDR3: CASSPGTSTYNEQFF; DNA: TGTGCCAGCAGTCCAGGGACCAGTACCTACAATGAGCAGTTCTTC
J: TRBJ2-7; size: many; V: TRBV27; D: .; CDR3: CASSQNRESTYEQYF; DNA: TGTGCCAGCAGTCAGAACAGGGAAAGTACCTACGAGCAGTACTTC